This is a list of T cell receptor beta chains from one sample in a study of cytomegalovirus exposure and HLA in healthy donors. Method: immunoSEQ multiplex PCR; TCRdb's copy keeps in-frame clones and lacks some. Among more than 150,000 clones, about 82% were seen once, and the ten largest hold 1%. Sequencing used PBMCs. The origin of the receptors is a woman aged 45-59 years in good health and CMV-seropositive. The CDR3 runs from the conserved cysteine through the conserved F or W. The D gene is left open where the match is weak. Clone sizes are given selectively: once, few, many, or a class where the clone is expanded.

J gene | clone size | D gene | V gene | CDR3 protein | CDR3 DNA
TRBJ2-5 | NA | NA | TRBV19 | CASSLGGTQETQYF | TGTGCCAGCTCCTTGGGGGGAACACAAGAGACCCAGTACTTC
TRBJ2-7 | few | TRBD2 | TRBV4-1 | CASSVSGTSVEQYF | TGCGCCAGCAGCGTATCTGGGACTAGCGTCGAGCAGTACTTC
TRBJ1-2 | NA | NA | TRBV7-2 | CASSLVGRGTYGYTF | TGTGCCAGCAGCTTAGTTGGTCGGGGAACCTATGGCTACACCTTC
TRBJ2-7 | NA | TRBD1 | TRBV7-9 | CASSSGGRVVYEQYF | TGTGCCAGCAGCTCAGGGGGACGGGTCGTCTACGAGCAGTACTTC
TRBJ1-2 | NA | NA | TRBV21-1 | CASRQLYGYTF | TGTGCCAGCAGGCAACTCTATGGCTACACCTTC
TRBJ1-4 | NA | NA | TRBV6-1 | CASSPGWGRSF | TGTGCCAGCAGTCCCGGGTGGGGCAGGTCTTTT
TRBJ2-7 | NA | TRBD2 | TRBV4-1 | CASSQVIGGSYEQYF | TGCGCCAGCAGCCAAGTTATCGGGGGGTCTTACGAGCAGTACTTC
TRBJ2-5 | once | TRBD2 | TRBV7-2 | CASGLAGYQETQYF | TGTGCCAGCGGTCTAGCGGGTTATCAAGAGACCCAGTACTTC
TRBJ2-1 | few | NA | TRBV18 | CASSPRQTHYNEQFF | TGTGCCAGCTCGCCCCGACAGACTCACTACAATGAGCAGTTCTTC
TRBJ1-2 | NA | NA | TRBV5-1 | CASSLAGGVRGYTF | TGCGCCAGCAGCTTGGCCGGAGGGGTGCGGGGCTACACCTTC
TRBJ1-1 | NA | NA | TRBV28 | CASSRHGRTEAFF | TGTGCCAGCAGCAGACACGGGAGGACTGAAGCTTTCTTT
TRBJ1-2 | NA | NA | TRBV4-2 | CASSQESSDYGYTF | TGTGCCAGCAGCCAAGAGTCATCGGACTATGGCTACACCTTC
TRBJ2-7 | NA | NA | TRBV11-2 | CASSLVRAQQYF | TGTGCCAGCAGCTTAGTCAGGGCTCAGCAGTACTTC
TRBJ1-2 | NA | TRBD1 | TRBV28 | CASSLDRVGYGYTF | TGTGCCAGCAGTTTGGACAGGGTAGGATATGGCTACACCTTC
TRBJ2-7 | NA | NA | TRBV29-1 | CSVESKGAWHVEQYF | TGCAGCGTTGAATCTAAAGGGGCATGGCATGTCGAGCAGTACTTC
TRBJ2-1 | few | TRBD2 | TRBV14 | CARWGGAYNEQFF | TGTGCCAGGTGGGGGGGGGCCTACAATGAGCAGTTCTTC
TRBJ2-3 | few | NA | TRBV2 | CASSLDYSSTDTQYF | TGTGCCAGCAGCCTGGACTATTCTAGCACAGATACGCAGTATTTT
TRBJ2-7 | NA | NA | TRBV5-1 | CASSLGKQPYEQYF | TGCGCCAGCAGCTTGGGTAAACAGCCCTACGAGCAGTACTTC
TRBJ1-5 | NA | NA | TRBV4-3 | CASSHSSNQPQHF | TGCGCCAGCAGCCACAGTAGCAATCAGCCCCAGCATTTT
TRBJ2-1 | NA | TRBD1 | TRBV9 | CASSVGLGQYNEQFF | TGTGCCAGCAGCGTTGGACTGGGACAGTACAATGAGCAGTTCTTC
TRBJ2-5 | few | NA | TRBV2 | CASGNSFRETQYF | TGTGCCAGCGGTAATAGTTTTCGAGAGACCCAGTACTTC
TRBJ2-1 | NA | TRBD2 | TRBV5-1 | CASSLPVSGGPDNEQFF | TGCGCCAGCAGCTTGCCAGTTAGCGGGGGGCCGGACAATGAGCAGTTCTTC
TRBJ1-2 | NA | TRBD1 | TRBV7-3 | CASSLFYPRQGKYYGYTF | TGTGCCAGCAGCCTGTTCTATCCCCGACAGGGGAAGTACTATGGCTACACCTTC
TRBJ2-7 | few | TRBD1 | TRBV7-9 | CASSSQRDSLIEQYF | TGTGCCAGCAGCTCCCAGAGGGACAGCCTTATCGAGCAGTACTTC
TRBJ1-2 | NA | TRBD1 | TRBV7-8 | CASSPRDRGDYGYTF | TGTGCCAGCAGCCCAAGGGACAGGGGCGACTATGGCTACACCTTC
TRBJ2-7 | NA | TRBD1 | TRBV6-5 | CASSGTGIGEQYF | TGTGCCAGCAGTGGGACAGGGATCGGCGAGCAGTACTTC